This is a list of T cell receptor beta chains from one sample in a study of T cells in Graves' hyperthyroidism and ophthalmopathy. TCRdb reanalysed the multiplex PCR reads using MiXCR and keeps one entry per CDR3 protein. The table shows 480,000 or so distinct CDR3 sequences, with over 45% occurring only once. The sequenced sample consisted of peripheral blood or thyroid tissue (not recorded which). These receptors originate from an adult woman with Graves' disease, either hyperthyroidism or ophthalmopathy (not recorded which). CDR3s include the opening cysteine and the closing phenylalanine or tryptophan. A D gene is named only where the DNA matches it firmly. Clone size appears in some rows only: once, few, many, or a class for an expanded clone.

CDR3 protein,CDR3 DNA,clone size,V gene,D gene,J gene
CAASRDRGRGEAFF,TGTGCCGCAAGCCGGGACAGGGGCAGAGGTGAAGCTTTCTTT,.,TRBV2,TRBD1,TRBJ1-1
CASSPQLGTLFF,TGTGCCAGCAGCCCGCAGCTAGGAACGCTGTTTTTT,.,TRBV7-2,.,TRBJ2-2
CATSGRVTETQYF,TGTGCCACCAGTGGAAGGGTCACAGAGACCCAGTACTTC,.,TRBV24-1,.,TRBJ2-5
CASSLSGVTAGNTIYF,TGCGCCAGCAGCTTATCCGGGGTGACAGCTGGAAACACCATATATTTT,many,TRBV5-1,.,TRBJ1-3
CASSVEGSMGSQYF,TGTGCCAGCAGCGTAGAAGGCAGTATGGGTTCGCAGTACTTC,.,TRBV9,.,TRBJ2-7
CASKGQGMSREKLFF,TGTGCCAGCAAGGGGCAGGGGATGAGTCGTGAAAAACTGTTTTTT,.,TRBV2,.,TRBJ1-4
CASSSTSGEIANVLTF,TGTGCCAGCAGCTCGACCAGCGGCGAAATCGCCAACGTCCTGACTTTC,.,TRBV7-3,.,TRBJ2-6
CATSDSGGAGQPQHF,TGTGCCACCAGTGACTCAGGGGGCGCGGGTCAGCCCCAGCATTTT,.,TRBV24-1,TRBD1,TRBJ1-5
CAVGTYEQYF,TGTGCCGTCGGGACCTACGAGCAGTACTTC,few,TRBV7-2,.,TRBJ2-7
CASSLRQGFDTEAFF,TGTGCCAGCTCACTACGACAGGGATTTGACACTGAAGCTTTCTTT,few,TRBV2,TRBD1,TRBJ1-1
CASSQAPGKFDGYTF,TGTGCCAGCAGCCAAGCTCCGGGAAAGTTCGATGGCTACACCTTC,many,TRBV3-1,.,TRBJ1-2
CASSPRRETQYF,TGTGCCAGCAGCCCCCGACGAGAGACCCAGTACTTC,few,TRBV7-9,.,TRBJ2-5
CASSGGQGTGSGNTIYF,TGCGCCAGCAGCGGTGGACAGGGCACAGGTTCTGGAAACACCATATATTTT,many,TRBV5-1,TRBD1,TRBJ1-3
CASRASYGYTF,TGTGCCAGCAGGGCCTCCTATGGCTACACCTTC,.,TRBV9,.,TRBJ1-2
CASSFEGQQETQYF,TGTGCCAGCAGTTTCGAAGGACAGCAAGAGACCCAGTACTTC,.,TRBV6-6,.,TRBJ2-5
CASRTTYEQYF,TGTGCCAGCAGGACTACCTACGAGCAGTACTTC,.,TRBV9,.,TRBJ2-7
CASRITGSEKLFF,TGTGCCAGCAGAATTACGGGGAGTGAAAAACTGTTTTTT,.,TRBV25-1,.,TRBJ1-4
CASSGRTANQPQHF,TGTGCCAGTAGTGGACGGACAGCGAATCAGCCCCAGCATTTT,many,TRBV19,.,TRBJ1-5
CSAYTRGLETQYF,TGCAGTGCTTATACCCGGGGGTTGGAGACCCAGTACTTC,.,TRBV20-1,.,TRBJ2-5
CASSERANTEAFF,TGTGCCAGCAGTGAACGGGCGAACACTGAAGCTTTCTTT,.,TRBV2,.,TRBJ1-1
CAISEADRDPRNTIYF,TGTGCCATCAGTGAGGCCGACAGGGACCCGCGAAACACCATATATTTT,.,TRBV10-3,TRBD1,TRBJ1-3
CASGGVVFGNTIYF,TGTGCCAGCGGTGGGGTTGTCTTTGGAAACACCATATATTTT,.,TRBV9,.,TRBJ1-3